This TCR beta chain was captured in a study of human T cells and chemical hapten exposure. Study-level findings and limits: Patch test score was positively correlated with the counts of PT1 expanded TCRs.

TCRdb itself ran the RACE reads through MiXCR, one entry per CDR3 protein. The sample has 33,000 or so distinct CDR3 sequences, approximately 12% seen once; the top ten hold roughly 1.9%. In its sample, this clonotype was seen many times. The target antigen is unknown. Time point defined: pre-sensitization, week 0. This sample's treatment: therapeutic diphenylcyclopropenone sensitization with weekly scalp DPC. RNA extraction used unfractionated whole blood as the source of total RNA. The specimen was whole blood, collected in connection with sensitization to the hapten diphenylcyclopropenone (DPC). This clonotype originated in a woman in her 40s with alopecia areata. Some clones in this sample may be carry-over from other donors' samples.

The DNA for the CDR3 is TGCAGTGCTATAGGGACTAGCGGGAGTTTCAATGAGCAGTTCTTC. Its translation: CSAIGTSGSFNEQFF. The chain combines TRBV20-1 with TRBJ2-1, with 14 bases aligning to TRBD2. J was trimmed by 6 bases and V by 4 bases; bases with no gene match: 5. This CDR3 comprises 15 residues. CDR1 and CDR2 from the germline V gene are DFQATT and SNEGSKA (reference sequence).